One sample yielded the 3 T cell receptor beta chains listed below, sequenced in a study of cytomegalovirus exposure and HLA in healthy donors. 13 Jbeta primers and 60 Vbeta primers were used for the PCR. Only in-frame clones appear in the TCRdb table, and some are missing; sequencing was by immunoSEQ multiplex PCR. The sample holds around 25,000 clones. Input material: PBMCs. The receptors here all came from a male donor in good health and CMV-seropositive.

The V and J genes are TRBV6-9 and TRBJ2-7, with 8 bases that match TRBD1. This CDR3 contains 17 residues. V lost 2 bases to trimming and J lost 3 bases; unmatched junction nucleotides: 12. Germline V gives CDR1 MNHGY, CDR2 SVAAGI. CDR3 loop: CASSYLGTGPGDYEQYF. In DNA, the CDR3 is TGTGCCAGCAGTTATCTTGGGACAGGACCTGGAGACTACGAGCAGTACTTC.

The chain links TRBV11-2 to TRBJ2-5; D possibly corresponds to TRBD1 (5 bases). Germline V lookup: CDR1 SGHAT, CDR2 FQNNGV. V was trimmed by 3 bases and J by 9 bases, leaving 14 bases between them. CDR3 size: 13 residues. This chain's CDR3 is CASSFTGSWSQYF. CDR3 bases: TGTGCCAGCAGCTTCACAGGTAGCTGGTCCCAGTACTTC.

The chain has TRBV27 and TRBJ2-7; 7 bases fit TRBD1. The CDR3 is 14 residues long. The junction had 3 bases not matched to a gene; V was cut back by 0 bases and J by 4 bases. Germline V gene sequence: CDR1 MNHEY, CDR2 SMNVEV (reference sequence). CDR3 sequence (DNA): TGTGCCAGCAGTTTATCGCAACAGGGGTACGAGCAGTACTTC. Translating it yields CASSLSQQGYEQYF.